This T cell receptor (beta chain) was documented in a study of beta chain features in type 1 diabetes. Trimming took 2 bases from V and 3 from J, leaving 16 bases between them. Germline V gene data show CDR1 as MNHNY and CDR2 as SVGAGI (reference sequence). CDR3 length: 16 amino acids. The investigators reverse transcribed all of the isolated RNA, so they sequenced expressed TCRB transcripts. The protocol was immunoSEQ multiplex PCR, while the TCRdb copy is restricted to in-frame clones and leaves out a portion. There are about 930,000 clones in the sample; 17% occur only once, and 0.02% to 0.025% lies in the top ten. Comment on this clone: Its target is unknown.

Study-level points and caveats: cDNA sequencing could over-represent cells with high TCR expression. Patients' naive, central memory and Treg TCRB repertoires seemed closer to one another than those of healthy donors.

This sequence was found in a woman under 30 in good health. This sequence joins TRBV6-6 and TRBJ1-1; a possible D gene is TRBD1 (5 bases). Sequencing was done on a sample of naive CD4+ T cells from blood. In DNA, the CDR3 is TGTGCCAGCAGTTACGGCGCGTCGGCGGGGGACACTGAAGCTTTCTTT. As protein: CASSYGASAGDTEAFF.